This T cell receptor (beta chain) was recorded in a study of T cells in Graves' hyperthyroidism and ophthalmopathy. From RNA transcripts, TCR beta CDR3 regions were amplified. Initially, a first-round RT-PCR of the TCR CDR3 employed the HTBI primer set. From the multiplex PCR reads, TCRdb called clonotypes with MiXCR, one entry per CDR3 protein. The sample carries 700,000 or so distinct CDR3 sequences, approximately 15% recorded once. This clonotype was recorded many times. Trimming shortened V by 0 bases and J by 6 bases, and 15 bases separated the two germline ends. The CDR3 spans 15 residues. Looked up from germline, CDR1 is GTSNPN and CDR2 is SVGIG (reference sequence).

The source is a woman in her forties or fifties with Graves' ophthalmopathy. What was sequenced was blood. J is TRBJ2-1 and V is TRBV30; unclear D gene. CDR3 region: CAWSVLQSFSNEQFF. The CDR3, as DNA: TGTGCCTGGAGTGTACTCCAGTCTTTTTCCAATGAGCAGTTCTTC. Based on the CDR3 plus reference TRBV30 and TRBJ2-1, the full variable domain is SQTIHQWPATLVQPVGSPLSLECTVEGTSNPNLYWYRQAAGRGLQLLFYSVGIGQISSEVPQNLSASRPQDRQFILSSKKLLLSDSGFYLCAWSVLQSFSNEQFFGPGTRLTVL.